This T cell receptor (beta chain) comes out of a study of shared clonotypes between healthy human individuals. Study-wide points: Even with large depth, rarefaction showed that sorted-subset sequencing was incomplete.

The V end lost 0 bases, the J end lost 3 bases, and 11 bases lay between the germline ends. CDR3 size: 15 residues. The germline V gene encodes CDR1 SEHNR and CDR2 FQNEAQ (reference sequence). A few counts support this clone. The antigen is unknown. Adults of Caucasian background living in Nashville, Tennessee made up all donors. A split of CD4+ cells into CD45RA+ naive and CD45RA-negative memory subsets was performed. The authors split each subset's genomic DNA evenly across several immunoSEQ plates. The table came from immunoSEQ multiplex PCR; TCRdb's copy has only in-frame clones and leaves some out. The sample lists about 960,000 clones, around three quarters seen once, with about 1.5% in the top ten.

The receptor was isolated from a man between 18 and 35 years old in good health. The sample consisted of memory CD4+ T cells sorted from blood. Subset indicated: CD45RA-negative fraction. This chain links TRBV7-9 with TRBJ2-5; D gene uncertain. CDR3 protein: CASSLAVNREETQYF. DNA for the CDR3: TGTGCCAGCAGCTTAGCGGTTAACCGCGAAGAGACCCAGTACTTC. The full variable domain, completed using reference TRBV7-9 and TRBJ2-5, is DTGVSQNPRHKITKRGQNVTFRCDPISEHNRLYWYRQTLGQGPEFLTYFQNEAQLEKSRLLSDRFSAERPKGSFSTLEIQRTEQGDSAMYLCASSLAVNREETQYFGPGTRLLVL.